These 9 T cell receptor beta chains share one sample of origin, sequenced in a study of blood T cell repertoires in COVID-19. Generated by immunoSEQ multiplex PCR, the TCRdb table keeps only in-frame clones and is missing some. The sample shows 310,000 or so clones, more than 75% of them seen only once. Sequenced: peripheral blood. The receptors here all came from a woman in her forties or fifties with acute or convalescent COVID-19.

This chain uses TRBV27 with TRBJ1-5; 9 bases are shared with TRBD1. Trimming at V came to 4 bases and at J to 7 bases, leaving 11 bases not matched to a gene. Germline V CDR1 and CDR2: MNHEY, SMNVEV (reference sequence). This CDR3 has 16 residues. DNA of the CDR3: TGTGCCAGCAGTTACGACCGGACAGGGGTCCGACAGCCCCAGCATTTT. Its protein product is CASSYDRTGVRQPQHF.

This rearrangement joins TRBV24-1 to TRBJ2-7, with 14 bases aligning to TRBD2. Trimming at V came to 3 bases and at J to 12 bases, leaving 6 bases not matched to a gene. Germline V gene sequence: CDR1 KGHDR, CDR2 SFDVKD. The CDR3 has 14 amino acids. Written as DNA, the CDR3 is TGTGCCACCAGTGATCCCGGGACTAGCGGGAGTCTGTACTTC. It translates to CATSDPGTSGSLYF.

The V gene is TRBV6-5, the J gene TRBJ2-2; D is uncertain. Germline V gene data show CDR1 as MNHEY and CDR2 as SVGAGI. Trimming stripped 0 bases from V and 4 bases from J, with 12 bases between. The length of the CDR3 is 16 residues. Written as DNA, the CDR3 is TGTGCCAGCAGTTACTCGGTACTCGGTAGCACCGGGGAGCTGTTTTTT. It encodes CASSYSVLGSTGELFF.

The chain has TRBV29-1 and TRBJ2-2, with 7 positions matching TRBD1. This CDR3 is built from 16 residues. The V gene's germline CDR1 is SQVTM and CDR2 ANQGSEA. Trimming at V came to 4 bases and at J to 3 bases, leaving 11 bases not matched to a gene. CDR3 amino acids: CSVVLQGTADTGELFF. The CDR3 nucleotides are TGCAGCGTTGTTTTACAGGGGACAGCCGACACCGGGGAGCTGTTTTTT.

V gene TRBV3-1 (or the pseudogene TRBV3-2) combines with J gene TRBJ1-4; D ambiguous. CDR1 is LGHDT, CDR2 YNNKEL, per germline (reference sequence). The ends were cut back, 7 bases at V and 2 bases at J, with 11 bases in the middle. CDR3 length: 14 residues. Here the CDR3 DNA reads TGTGCCAGCACCAAGCCGGGTACTAATGAAAAACTGTTTTTT. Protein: CASTKPGTNEKLFF.

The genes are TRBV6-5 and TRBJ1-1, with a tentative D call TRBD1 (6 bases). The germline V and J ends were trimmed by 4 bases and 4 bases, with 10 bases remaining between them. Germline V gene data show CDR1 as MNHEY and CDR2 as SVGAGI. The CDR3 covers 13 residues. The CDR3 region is CASSLNRVTEAFF. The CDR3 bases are TGTGCCAGCAGTTTAAACAGGGTCACTGAAGCTTTCTTT.

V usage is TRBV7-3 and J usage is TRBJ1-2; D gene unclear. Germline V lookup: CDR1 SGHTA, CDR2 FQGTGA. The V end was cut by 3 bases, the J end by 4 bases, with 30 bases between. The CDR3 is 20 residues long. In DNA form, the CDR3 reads TGTGCCAGCAGCTTGACGGACTTTTCACGGCAGTTTGCTGAAAGCTATGGCTACACCTTC. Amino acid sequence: CASSLTDFSRQFAESYGYTF.

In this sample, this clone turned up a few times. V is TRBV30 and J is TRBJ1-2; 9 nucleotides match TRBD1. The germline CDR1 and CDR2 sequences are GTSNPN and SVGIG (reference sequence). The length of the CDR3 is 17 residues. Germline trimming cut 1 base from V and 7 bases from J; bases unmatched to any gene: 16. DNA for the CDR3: TGTGCCTGGAGTGCGTGGGGGGGCCCGACAGGGGGACGTGGCTACACCTTC. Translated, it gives CAWSAWGGPTGGRGYTF.

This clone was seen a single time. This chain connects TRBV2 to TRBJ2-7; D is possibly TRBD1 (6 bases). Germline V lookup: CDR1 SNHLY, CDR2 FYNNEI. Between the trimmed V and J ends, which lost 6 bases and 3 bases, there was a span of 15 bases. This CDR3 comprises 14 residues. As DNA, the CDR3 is TGTGCCAGCAGCAAACAGGGCGACGGCTACGAGCAGTACTTC. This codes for CASSKQGDGYEQYF.